The clone carrying this TCR beta chain was seen more than once but under ten times. The ends were cut back, 1 base at V and 10 bases at J, with 15 bases in the middle. There are 14 residues in the CDR3. Germline CDR1 reads PRHDT; CDR2 reads FYEKMQ (reference sequence). TCR cDNA was made by 5'RACE template switching, adding a universal primer site and UMIs. TCRdb reanalysed the 5' RACE reads using MiXCR and keeps one entry per CDR3 protein. Of fewer than 350,000 distinct CDR3 sequences listed, around 3.9% are singletons. The data stem from a study of T cells after yellow fever vaccination. The J gene is TRBJ2-3, the V gene TRBV13; D is undetermined. This TCR was sampled from a man between 18 and 29 years old who received the YFV17D yellow fever vaccine. The sequenced sample was PBMCs, obtained on the day of the yellow fever booster vaccination. CDR3 sequence reads: CASSLVRERHAQYF. The CDR3 DNA sequence: TGTGCCAGCAGCTTAGTACGCGAACGACACGCGCAGTATTTT. The entire variable domain, with the rest obtained from reference TRBV13 and TRBJ2-3, is as follows: AAGVIQSPRHLIKEKRETATLKCYPIPRHDTVYWYQQGPGQDPQFLISFYEKMQSDKGSIPDRFSAQQFSDYHSELNMSSLELGDSALYFCASSLVRERHAQYFGPGTRLTVL.